This T cell receptor (beta chain) was profiled in a study of cytomegalovirus exposure and HLA in healthy donors. Study-wide findings and caveats: Apart from CMV serostatus, no immune exposure information was available. The study labeled 170 or so TCR beta chains cytomegalovirus-associated.

13 Jbeta primers and 60 Vbeta primers were used for the PCR. Per the original methods: In a later analysis, the count reached some 88 million unique TCR beta chains, with about 12 million shared. This table comes from immunoSEQ multiplex PCR, and its TCRdb copy is limited to in-frame clones, with some not included. That table furnishes V, J and clone size, whereas the DNA furnished D and trimming. The data contain 150,000 to 200,000 clones, under 80% of them seen just once; the ten biggest clones take up roughly 2.9%. Sampled while nominally healthy, donors likely had unrecorded immune exposures. Of note for this clone: What it binds is unknown.

This sequence was found in a man aged 40-55 years in good health and CMV-seronegative. Material: PBMCs.

The DNA for the CDR3 is TGTGCCAGCAGGTCGGACAGGGGCTATGGCTACACCTTC. Translating gives CASRSDRGYGYTF. This sequence joins TRBV6-5 and TRBJ1-2; 9 nucleotides agree with TRBD1. CDR1 and CDR2 (germline): MNHEY, SVGAGI. The CDR3 has 13 residues. With 6 bases clipped from V and 4 bases from J, the junction kept 3 bases outside the gene matches.